Following are 22 T cell receptor beta chains from one sample sequenced in a study of cytomegalovirus exposure and HLA in healthy donors. Data came from immunoSEQ multiplex PCR; TCRdb stores just in-frame clones and leaves some out. The repertoire holds 200,000 to 250,000 clones, 80% to 85% seen once, with around 15% in the top ten. Material for sequencing was PBMCs. These TCRs come from a woman aged 25 to 39 in good health and CMV-seropositive.

The rearrangement uses TRBV27 and TRBJ2-1; the D gene is possibly TRBD2 (5 bases). Germline V lookup: CDR1 MNHEY, CDR2 SMNVEV (reference sequence). CDR3 length equals 14 residues. Trimming shortened V by 6 bases and J by 6 bases, and 15 bases separated the two germline ends. The DNA of the CDR3 is TGTGCCAGCAGCTACCCGGGAATCGGCAATGAGCAGTTCTTC. It yields the protein CASSYPGIGNEQFF.

This rearrangement joins TRBV5-4 to TRBJ2-2; 7 nucleotides match TRBD1. Germline CDR1 reads SGHNT; CDR2 reads YYREEE (reference sequence). The CDR3 has 12 residues. Trimming took 6 bases from V and 6 from J; bases not matched to a gene: 2. The CDR3 spells CASKQGPGELFF. The CDR3 nucleotides read TGTGCCAGCAAACAGGGGCCCGGGGAGCTGTTTTTT.

The rearrangement uses TRBV6-5 and TRBJ2-1; D is perhaps TRBD1 (6 bases). This CDR3 region has 15 residues. CDR1 and CDR2 (germline): MNHEY, SVGAGI. V lost 6 bases and J 9 bases, leaving 21 bases between the germline ends. CDR3 amino acids: CASSLERGWIGEQFF. DNA of the CDR3: TGTGCCAGCAGCCTTGAGAGGGGGTGGATCGGTGAGCAGTTCTTC.

The chain couples TRBV6-5 to TRBJ2-7; no clear D gene. This CDR3 contains 13 residues. Germline V gene lookup returns CDR1 MNHEY and CDR2 SVGAGI. The germline V and J ends were trimmed by 2 bases and 1 base, with 6 bases remaining between them. As DNA, the CDR3 is TGTGCCAGCAGTTACGGGCTTTCCTACGAGCAGTACTTC. Protein: CASSYGLSYEQYF.

This chain joins TRBV11-1 and TRBJ2-1; D tentatively fits TRBD1 or TRBD2 (5 bases each). The CDR3 sequence is 12 residues long. CDR1 and CDR2 (germline): SGHAT, FQDESV (reference sequence). Trimming pared 5 bases from V and 7 bases from J, leaving 9 bases between. The DNA for the CDR3 is TGTGCCAGCAGCCAGGGAGTGAATGAGCAGTTCTTC. Translation gives CASSQGVNEQFF.

The J gene is TRBJ1-5, the V gene TRBV30; no clear D. The CDR3 spans 15 residues. CDR1 and CDR2 (germline): GTSNPN, SVGIG (reference sequence). Trimming removed 3 bases at V and 0 bases at J, with 12 bases between. The CDR3 loop reads CAWSHTLGSNQPQHF. CDR3 nucleotides: TGTGCCTGGAGCCATACACTGGGTAGCAATCAGCCCCAGCATTTT.

CDR3 DNA sequence: TGCGCCAGCAGCTTGTCAGGGGATCTCGGCGAGCAGTACTTC. Amino acids: CASSLSGDLGEQYF. This chain joins TRBV5-1 and TRBJ2-7; perhaps TRBD1 as D (6 bases). Germline V gene data show CDR1 as SGHRS and CDR2 as YFSETQ. The ends were cut back, 1 base at V and 6 bases at J, with 14 bases in the middle. The CDR3 is 14 residues long. Based on the CDR3 plus reference TRBV5-1 and TRBJ2-7, the full variable domain is KAGVTQTPRYLIKTRGQQVTLSCSPISGHRSVSWYQQTPGQGLQFLFEYFSETQRNKGNFPGRFSGRQFSNSRSEMNVSTLELGDSALYLCASSLSGDLGEQYFGPGTRLTVT.

The genes are TRBV27 and TRBJ2-7; D is perhaps TRBD1 (6 bases). CDR1 and CDR2 (germline): MNHEY, SMNVEV (reference sequence). Trimming shortened V by 2 bases and J by 6 bases, and 11 bases separated the two germline ends. CDR3 length: 13 amino acids. As DNA, the CDR3 is TGTGCCAGCAGTTTACTTGGGGGCGCCGAGCAGTACTTC. As protein: CASSLLGGAEQYF.

The chain links TRBV5-1 to TRBJ2-4; D is unresolved. The V and J ends lost 0 bases and 0 bases respectively, with 10 bases between them. The CDR3 covers 16 residues. The germline gives CDR1 SGHRS, CDR2 YFSETQ. In DNA form, the CDR3 reads TGCGCCAGCAGCTTGGTTGGCAGCGTAGCCAAAAACATTCAGTACTTC. It yields the protein CASSLVGSVAKNIQYF.

The chain joins TRBV6-5 to TRBJ2-4, with 10 bases that match TRBD2. Germline trimming cut 2 bases from V and 0 bases from J; bases unmatched to any gene: 1. CDR1 and CDR2 (germline): MNHEY, SVGAGI. CDR3 size: 16 residues. For the CDR3, the DNA is TGTGCCAGCAGTTACGTAGCGGGAGGAGCCAAAAACATTCAGTACTTC. The encoded protein is CASSYVAGGAKNIQYF.

This chain uses TRBV29-1 with TRBJ2-2; D may be TRBD1 (6 bases). Germline V gene data show CDR1 as SQVTM and CDR2 as ANQGSEA. The CDR3 has 13 amino acids. V was clipped by 7 bases and J by 5 bases, with 14 bases between them. CDR3 protein: CSGNRAETGELFF. The CDR3 nucleotides read TGCAGCGGGAACAGGGCTGAGACCGGGGAGCTGTTTTTT.

This chain uses TRBV6-5 with TRBJ2-7; the D gene could be TRBD1 or TRBD2 (5 bases each). V lost 4 bases and J 3 bases, leaving 16 bases between the germline ends. The CDR3 is made up of 15 amino acids. The germline gives CDR1 MNHEY, CDR2 SVGAGI. CDR3 loop: CASSLVGDGLYEQYF. For the CDR3, the DNA is TGTGCCAGCAGTTTAGTTGGGGACGGTCTCTACGAGCAGTACTTC.

The chain employs TRBV7-3 and TRBJ2-1, with D tentatively TRBD1 (5 bases). The CDR3 loop spans 13 amino acids. Between the trimmed V and J ends, which lost 1 base and 11 bases, there was a span of 12 bases. Germline V gene data show CDR1 as SGHTA and CDR2 as FQGTGA. CDR3 loop: CASSLSGQDKQFF. The CDR3 DNA is TGTGCCAGCAGCTTAAGTGGTCAGGACAAGCAGTTCTTC.

The rearrangement links TRBV11-3 to TRBJ2-1; 12 bases align to TRBD2. This CDR3 region has 15 residues. The trim removed 6 bases at V and 6 bases at J, leaving 6 bases unmatched. The germline V gene has CDR1 SGHNT and CDR2 YENEEA. CDR3 residues: CASSSSGRASNEQFF. The CDR3 DNA is TGTGCCAGCAGTTCTAGCGGGAGGGCTTCCAATGAGCAGTTCTTC.

The chain has TRBV2 and TRBJ2-3; D not certain. The V and J ends lost 9 bases and 5 bases respectively, with 9 bases between them. Germline CDR1 SNHLY, CDR2 FYNNEI. CDR3 length: 11 residues. CDR3 protein: CARSVGDTQYF. The DNA for the CDR3 is TGTGCCAGATCCGTCGGAGATACGCAGTATTTT. Combining the CDR3 with reference TRBV2 and TRBJ2-3 gives the whole variable domain EPEVTQTPSHQVTQMGQEVILRCVPISNHLYFYWYRQILGQKVEFLVSFYNNEISEKSEIFDDQFSVERPDGSNFTLKIRSTKLEDSAMYFCARSVGDTQYFGPGTRLTVL.

This clone was seen a handful of times. J is TRBJ1-2 and V is TRBV30, with D tentatively TRBD1 (6 bases). This CDR3 has 12 amino acids. Germline-derived CDR1 and CDR2 are GTSNPN and SVGIG (reference sequence). This CDR3 reads CGAPDRSYGYTF. In nucleotides, the CDR3 is TGTGGTGCCCCCGACAGGAGCTATGGCTACACCTTC.

This clone was seen many times. The chain has TRBV7-9 and TRBJ1-1, with D hard to call. The CDR3 loop spans 13 amino acids. V lost 4 bases to trimming and J lost 3 bases, with 9 bases between them. In germline, CDR1 is SEHNR, CDR2 FQNEAQ (reference sequence). DNA for the CDR3: TGTGCCAGCAGCTCCCTCCGGGACACTGAAGCTTTCTTT. Protein sequence: CASSSLRDTEAFF.

The V call is TRBV4-2, the J call TRBJ1-1; D is undetermined. With 4 bases removed from V and 6 bases from J, the gap between germline ends came to 9 bases. Germline-derived CDR1 and CDR2 are LGHNA and YNFKEQ. The CDR3 runs to 12 residues. DNA of the CDR3: TGTGCCAGCAGCCCTGCTGGGGCTGAAGCTTTCTTT. This translates into CASSPAGAEAFF.

V usage is TRBV7-3 and J usage is TRBJ2-3; D unclear. Germline assignment: CDR1 SGHTA and CDR2 FQGTGA. This CDR3 region has 13 residues. The V end lost 4 bases, the J end lost 2 bases, and 7 bases lay between the germline ends. The CDR3 sequence is CASSSEITDTQYF. In nucleotides, the CDR3 is TGTGCCAGCAGCTCTGAGATCACAGATACGCAGTATTTT.

The rearrangement uses TRBV25-1 and TRBJ1-2; the match to TRBD1 covers 11 bases. Germline assignment: CDR1 MGHDK and CDR2 SYGVNS. This CDR3 region has 13 residues. The junction had 3 bases not matched to a gene; V was cut back by 6 bases and J by 6 bases. CDR3 sequence (DNA): TGTGCCAGCAGAGGGACAGGGGGACATGGCTACACCTTC. Its protein product is CASRGTGGHGYTF.

The V call is TRBV27, the J call TRBJ2-7; D is unresolved. There are 13 residues in the CDR3. Germline CDR1 reads MNHEY; CDR2 reads SMNVEV (reference sequence). The V end lost 4 bases, the J end lost 3 bases, and 10 bases lay between the germline ends. CDR3 nucleotide sequence: TGTGCCAGCAGTTCCAGGATCGGCTACGAGCAGTACTTC. Translating it yields CASSSRIGYEQYF.

The V gene is TRBV30, the J gene TRBJ1-4, with no clear D. The CDR3 extends over 13 amino acids. With 2 bases removed from V and 3 bases from J, the gap between germline ends came to 7 bases. The germline gives CDR1 GTSNPN, CDR2 SVGIG (reference sequence). CDR3 sequence: CAWSPDPNEKLFF. The CDR3, as DNA: TGTGCCTGGAGTCCCGATCCTAATGAAAAACTGTTTTTT.